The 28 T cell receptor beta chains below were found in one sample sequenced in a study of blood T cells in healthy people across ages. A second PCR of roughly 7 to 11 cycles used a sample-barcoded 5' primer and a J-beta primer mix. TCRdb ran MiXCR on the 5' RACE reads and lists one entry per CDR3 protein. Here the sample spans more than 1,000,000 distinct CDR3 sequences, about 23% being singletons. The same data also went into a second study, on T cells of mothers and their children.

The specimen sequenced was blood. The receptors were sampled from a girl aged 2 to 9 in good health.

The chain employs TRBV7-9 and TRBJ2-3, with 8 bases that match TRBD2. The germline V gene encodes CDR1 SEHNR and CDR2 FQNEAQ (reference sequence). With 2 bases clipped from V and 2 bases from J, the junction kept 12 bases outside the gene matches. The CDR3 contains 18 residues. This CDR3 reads CASSLWYSGEIPTDTQYF. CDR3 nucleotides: TGTGCCAGCAGCTTATGGTATAGCGGGGAAATCCCCACAGATACGCAGTATTTT.

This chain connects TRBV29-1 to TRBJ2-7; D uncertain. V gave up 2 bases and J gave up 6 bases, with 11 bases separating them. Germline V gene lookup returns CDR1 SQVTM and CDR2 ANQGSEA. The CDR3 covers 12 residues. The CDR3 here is CSVETQWGEQYF. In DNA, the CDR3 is TGCAGCGTTGAAACTCAGTGGGGCGAGCAGTACTTC.

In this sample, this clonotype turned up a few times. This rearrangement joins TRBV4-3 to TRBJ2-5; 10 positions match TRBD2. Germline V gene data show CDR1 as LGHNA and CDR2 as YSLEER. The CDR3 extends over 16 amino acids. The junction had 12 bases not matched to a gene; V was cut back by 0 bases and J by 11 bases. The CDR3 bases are TGCGCCAGCAGCCAAGATTTCACTAGCGGGGCAGGGGAGCAGTACTTC. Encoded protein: CASSQDFTSGAGEQYF.

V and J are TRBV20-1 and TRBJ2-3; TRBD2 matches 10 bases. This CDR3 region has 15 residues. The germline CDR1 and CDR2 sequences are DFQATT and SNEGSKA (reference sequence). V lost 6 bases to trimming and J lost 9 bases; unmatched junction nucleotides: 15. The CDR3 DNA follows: TGCAGTGCCCCACACTTAGCGGGGGGTTTGGGGACGCAGTATTTT. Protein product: CSAPHLAGGLGTQYF.

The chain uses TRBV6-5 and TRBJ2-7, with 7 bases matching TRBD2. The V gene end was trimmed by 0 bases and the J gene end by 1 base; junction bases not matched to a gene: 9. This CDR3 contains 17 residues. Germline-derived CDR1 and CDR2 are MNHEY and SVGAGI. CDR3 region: CASSYSSLAANSYEQYF. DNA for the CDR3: TGTGCCAGCAGTTACTCGAGTCTAGCGGCGAATTCCTACGAGCAGTACTTC.

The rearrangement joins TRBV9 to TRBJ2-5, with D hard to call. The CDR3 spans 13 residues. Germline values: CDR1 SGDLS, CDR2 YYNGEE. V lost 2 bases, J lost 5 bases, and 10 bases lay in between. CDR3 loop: CASSVTVGETQYF. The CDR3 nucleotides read TGTGCCAGCAGCGTGACGGTTGGCGAGACCCAGTACTTC.

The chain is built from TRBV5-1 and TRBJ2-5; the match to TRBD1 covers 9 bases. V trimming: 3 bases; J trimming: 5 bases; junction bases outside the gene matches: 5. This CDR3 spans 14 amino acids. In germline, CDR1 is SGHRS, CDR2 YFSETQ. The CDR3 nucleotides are TGCGCCAGCAGCTGGAGGGGGACAGGGGAGACCCAGTACTTC. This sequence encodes CASSWRGTGETQYF.

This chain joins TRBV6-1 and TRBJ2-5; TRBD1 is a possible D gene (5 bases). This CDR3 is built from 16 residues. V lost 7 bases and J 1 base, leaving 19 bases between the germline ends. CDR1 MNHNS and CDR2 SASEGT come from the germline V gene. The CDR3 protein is CASNPTKGNFQETQYF. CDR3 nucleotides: TGTGCCAGCAACCCCACCAAGGGGAATTTCCAAGAGACCCAGTACTTC.

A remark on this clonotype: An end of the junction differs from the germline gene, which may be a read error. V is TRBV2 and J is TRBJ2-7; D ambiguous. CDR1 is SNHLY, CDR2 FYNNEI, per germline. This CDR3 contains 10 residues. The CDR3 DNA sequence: TGTGCCAGCAGGGGTTACGAGCAGCACTTC. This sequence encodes CASRGYEQHF.

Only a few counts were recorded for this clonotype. CDR3 DNA sequence: TGCGCCAGCAGCCAAGATTTTGACCATAACTATGGCTACACCTTC. Its translation is CASSQDFDHNYGYTF. The gene calls are TRBV4-3 and TRBJ1-2; D call uncertain. V lost 0 bases, J lost 1 base, and 9 bases lay in between. The CDR3 spans 15 residues. Germline CDR1 LGHNA, CDR2 YSLEER.

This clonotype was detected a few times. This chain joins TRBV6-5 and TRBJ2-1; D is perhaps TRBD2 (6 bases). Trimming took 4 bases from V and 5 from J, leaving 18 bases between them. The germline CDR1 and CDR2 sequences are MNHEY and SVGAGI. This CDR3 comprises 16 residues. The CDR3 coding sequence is TGTGCCAGCAGTTCCCTAAGCGGGCCTTATGACAATGAGCAGTTCTTC. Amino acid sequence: CASSSLSGPYDNEQFF.

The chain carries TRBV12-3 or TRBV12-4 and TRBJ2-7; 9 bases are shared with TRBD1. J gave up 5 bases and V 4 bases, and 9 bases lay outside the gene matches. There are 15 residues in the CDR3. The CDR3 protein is CASSSSQGQGDEQYF. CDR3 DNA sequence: TGTGCCAGCAGTTCCTCACAGGGACAGGGAGACGAGCAGTACTTC.

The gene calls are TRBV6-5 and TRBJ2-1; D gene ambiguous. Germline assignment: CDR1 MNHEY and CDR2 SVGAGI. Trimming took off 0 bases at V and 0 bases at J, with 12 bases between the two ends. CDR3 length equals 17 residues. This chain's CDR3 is CASSYSDGEPSYNEQFF. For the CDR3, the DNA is TGTGCCAGCAGTTACTCGGATGGAGAGCCCTCCTACAATGAGCAGTTCTTC.

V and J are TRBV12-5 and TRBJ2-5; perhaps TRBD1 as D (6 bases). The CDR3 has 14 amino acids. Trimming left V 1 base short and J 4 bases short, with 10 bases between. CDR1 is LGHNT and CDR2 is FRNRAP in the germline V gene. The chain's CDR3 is CASGLDRVAETQYF. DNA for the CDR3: TGTGCTAGTGGTTTGGACAGGGTGGCAGAGACCCAGTACTTC.

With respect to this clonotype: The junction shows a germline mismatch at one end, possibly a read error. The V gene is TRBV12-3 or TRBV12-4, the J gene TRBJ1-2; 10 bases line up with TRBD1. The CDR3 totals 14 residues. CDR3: CASSDSGQGFGCTF. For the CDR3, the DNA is TGTGCCAGCAGTGACTCGGGACAGGGGTTCGGCTGCACCTTC.

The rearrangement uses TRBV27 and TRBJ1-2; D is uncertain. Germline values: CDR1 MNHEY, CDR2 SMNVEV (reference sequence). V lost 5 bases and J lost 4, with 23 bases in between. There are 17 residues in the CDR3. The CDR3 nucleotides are TGTGCCAGCAGTCATACTTCTGGAGAGGGCAGGATCTATGGCTACACCTTC. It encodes CASSHTSGEGRIYGYTF.

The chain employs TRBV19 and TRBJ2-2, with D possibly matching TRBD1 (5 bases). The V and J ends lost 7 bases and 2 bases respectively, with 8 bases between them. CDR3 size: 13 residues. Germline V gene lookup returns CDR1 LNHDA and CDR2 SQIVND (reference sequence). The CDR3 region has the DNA TGTGCCAGTATTAGGGGCAACACCGGGGAGCTGTTTTTT. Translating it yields CASIRGNTGELFF. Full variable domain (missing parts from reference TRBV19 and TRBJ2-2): DGGITQSPKYLFRKEGQNVTLSCEQNLNHDAMYWYRQDPGQGLRLIYYSQIVNDFQKGDIAEGYSVSREKKESFPLTVTSAQKNPTAFYLCASIRGNTGELFFGEGSRLTVL.

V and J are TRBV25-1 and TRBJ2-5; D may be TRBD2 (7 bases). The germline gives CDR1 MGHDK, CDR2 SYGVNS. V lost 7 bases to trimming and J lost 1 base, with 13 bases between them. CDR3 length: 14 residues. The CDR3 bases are TGTGCCAGCAAGGAGGGGGGGCGCCAAGAGACCCAGTACTTC. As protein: CASKEGGRQETQYF.

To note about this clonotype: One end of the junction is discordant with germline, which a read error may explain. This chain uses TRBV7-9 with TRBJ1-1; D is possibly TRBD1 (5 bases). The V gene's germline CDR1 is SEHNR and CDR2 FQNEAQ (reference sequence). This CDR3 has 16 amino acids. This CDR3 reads CVSRIWSGTDHPRAFF. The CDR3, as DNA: TGTGTCAGCCGGATCTGGTCCGGGACGGACCATCCAAGGGCTTTCTTT.

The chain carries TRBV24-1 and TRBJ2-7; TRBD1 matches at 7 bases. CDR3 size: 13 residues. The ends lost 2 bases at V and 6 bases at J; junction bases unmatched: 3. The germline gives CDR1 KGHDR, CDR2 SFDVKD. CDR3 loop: CATSDSDRVEQYF. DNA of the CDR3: TGTGCCACCAGTGATTCCGACAGGGTCGAGCAGTACTTC.

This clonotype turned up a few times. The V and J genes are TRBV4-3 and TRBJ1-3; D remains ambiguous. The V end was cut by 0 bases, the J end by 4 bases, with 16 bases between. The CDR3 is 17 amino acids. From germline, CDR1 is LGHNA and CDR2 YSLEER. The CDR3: CASSQDNLMGYGNTIYF. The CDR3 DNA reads TGCGCCAGCAGCCAAGATAATCTTATGGGGTACGGAAACACCATATATTTT.

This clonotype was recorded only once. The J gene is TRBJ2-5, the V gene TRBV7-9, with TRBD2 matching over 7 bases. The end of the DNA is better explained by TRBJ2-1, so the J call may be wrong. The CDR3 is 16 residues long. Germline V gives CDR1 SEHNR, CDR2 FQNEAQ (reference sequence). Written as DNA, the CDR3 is TGTGCCAGCAGTGATCGTTTTAGCGGGCCCTACAATGAGCAGTTCTTC. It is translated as CASSDRFSGPYNEQFF.

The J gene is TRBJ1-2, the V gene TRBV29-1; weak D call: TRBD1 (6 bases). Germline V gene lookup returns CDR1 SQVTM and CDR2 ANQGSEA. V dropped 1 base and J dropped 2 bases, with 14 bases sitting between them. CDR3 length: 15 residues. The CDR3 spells CSVEAGAYYNYGYTF. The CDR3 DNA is TGCAGCGTTGAAGCGGGGGCTTATTACAACTATGGCTACACCTTC.

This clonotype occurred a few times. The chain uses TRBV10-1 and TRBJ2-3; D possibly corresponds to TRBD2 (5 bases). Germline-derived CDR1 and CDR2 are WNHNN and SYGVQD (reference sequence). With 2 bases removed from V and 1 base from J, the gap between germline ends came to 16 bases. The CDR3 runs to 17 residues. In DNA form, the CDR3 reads TGCGCCAGCAGTGAGAATTTAGCCGCGGGCCGCACAGATACGCAGTATTTT. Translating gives CASSENLAAGRTDTQYF.

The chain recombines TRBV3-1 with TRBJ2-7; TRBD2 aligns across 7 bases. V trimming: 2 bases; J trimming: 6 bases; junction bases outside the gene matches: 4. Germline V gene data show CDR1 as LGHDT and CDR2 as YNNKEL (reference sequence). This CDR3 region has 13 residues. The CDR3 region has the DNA TGTGCCAGCAGCCAATATTCGGGGGGCGAGCAGTACTTC. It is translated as CASSQYSGGEQYF.

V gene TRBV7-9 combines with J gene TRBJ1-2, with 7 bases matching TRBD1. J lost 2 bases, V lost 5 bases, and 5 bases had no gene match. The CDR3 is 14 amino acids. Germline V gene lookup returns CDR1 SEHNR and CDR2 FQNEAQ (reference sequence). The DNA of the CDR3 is TGTGCCAGCAGCCCGGGACAGCACAACTATGGCTACACCTTC. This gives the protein CASSPGQHNYGYTF.

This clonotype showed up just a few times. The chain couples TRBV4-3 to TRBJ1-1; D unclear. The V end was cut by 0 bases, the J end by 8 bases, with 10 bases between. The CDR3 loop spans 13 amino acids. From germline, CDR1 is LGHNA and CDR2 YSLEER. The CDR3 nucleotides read TGCGCCAGCAGCCAAGATCAGGCAAAAGAAGCTTTCTTT. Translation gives CASSQDQAKEAFF.

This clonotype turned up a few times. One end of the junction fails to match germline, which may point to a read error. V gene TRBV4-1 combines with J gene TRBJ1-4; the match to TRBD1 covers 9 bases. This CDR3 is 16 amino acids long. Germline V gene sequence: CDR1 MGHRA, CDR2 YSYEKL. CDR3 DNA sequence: TGCGCCGGCAGCCAAGAACGGACAGGGGATAATGAAAAACTGTTTTTT. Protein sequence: CAGSQERTGDNEKLFF.